The 29 T cell receptor beta chains given below trace back to one sample, sequenced in a study of control samples from healthy donors and cancer patients (dated by TCRdb to 2018 to 2020). Library prep was done by the immunoSEQ multiplex PCR assay. TCRdb took over this immuneACCESS table, retaining in-frame rearrangements with V and J assigned. Such tables are incomplete; in checked studies, under half of the missing clones stem from an unresolved V gene, and the remainder is unexplained. Recorded for this sample are about 100,000 clones; around 80% of them occurred a single time. Of the sample, 6% to 8% is held by the ten largest clones. Sequencing input: blood. Receptors were obtained from a man aged 18 to 30 in good health.

V usage is TRBV9 and J usage is TRBJ1-2, with 8 positions matching TRBD1. CDR3 length: 15 residues. V lost 4 bases and J lost 5; bases outside the gene matches: 10. Per germline, CDR1 SGDLS and CDR2 YYNGEE. CDR3 sequence: CASSSAGTGQYGYTF. The CDR3 DNA is TGTGCCAGCAGCTCAGCCGGGACAGGACAATATGGCTACACCTTC.

The V and J genes are TRBV3-1 (or the pseudogene TRBV3-2) and TRBJ1-5; the D gene is possibly TRBD1 (5 bases). Per germline, CDR1 LGHDT and CDR2 YNNKEL (reference sequence). The CDR3 loop spans 13 amino acids. V was shortened by 4 bases and J by 5 bases, with 9 bases between the two germline ends. CDR3 in amino acids: CASSPTGHQPQHF. The CDR3 DNA sequence: TGTGCCAGCAGCCCCACGGGACATCAGCCCCAGCATTTT.

This sequence joins TRBV4-1 and TRBJ1-3; no definite D call. Trimming removed 0 bases from V and 0 bases from J, with 9 bases in between. Germline loops: CDR1 MGHRA, CDR2 YSYEKL. The CDR3 spans 16 residues. The CDR3 DNA sequence: TGCGCCAGCAGCCAAGAGGAGGTCCGCTCTGGAAACACCATATATTTT. This gives the protein CASSQEEVRSGNTIYF.

The chain has TRBV18 and TRBJ2-3, with a possible D match to TRBD2 (5 bases). Germline CDR1 reads KGHSH; CDR2 reads LQKENI. Trimming cost V 3 bases and J 6 bases, with 19 bases left between them. The CDR3 contains 16 residues. CDR3 bases: TGTGCCAGCTCACCCGGGGTATCGGGCCGCTACGATACGCAGTATTTT. Translating it yields CASSPGVSGRYDTQYF.

The rearrangement joins TRBV27 to TRBJ2-7, with 11 nucleotides matching TRBD1. CDR1 is MNHEY, CDR2 SMNVEV, per germline (reference sequence). The CDR3 consists of 17 residues. The trim removed 6 bases at V and 3 bases at J, leaving 13 bases unmatched. CDR3 sequence (DNA): TGTGCCAGCAGCCGAAAAGGAGGAGGGACAGGGGGCTACGAGCAGTACGTC. It specifies CASSRKGGGTGGYEQYV.

This rearrangement joins TRBV28 to TRBJ1-4; unclear D gene. V was shortened by 2 bases and J by 10 bases, with 11 bases between the two germline ends. This CDR3 spans 13 amino acids. Germline V gene sequence: CDR1 MDHEN, CDR2 SYDVKM. The CDR3, as DNA: TGTGCCAGCAGTTTAAGGCCCTTGGGAAAACTGTTTTTT. Amino acids: CASSLRPLGKLFF.

V and J are TRBV9 and TRBJ1-2, with D perhaps TRBD1 (6 bases). The germline gives CDR1 SGDLS, CDR2 YYNGEE. CDR3 length equals 15 residues. Between the trimmed V and J ends, which lost 5 bases and 2 bases, there was a span of 16 bases. CDR3: CASSNTGSPNYGYTF. CDR3 in DNA: TGTGCCAGCAGTAATACAGGGTCCCCCAACTATGGCTACACCTTC.

In its sample, this clone was seen once. The CDR3 coding sequence is TGTGCCAGCAGCTTGAGGGGGAGCGGGGGGACTAGCACAGATACGCAGTATTTT. Its translation is CASSLRGSGGTSTDTQYF. The J gene is TRBJ2-3, the V gene TRBV5-6; 9 bases are a match to TRBD2. Trimming took 1 base from V and 0 from J; bases not matched to a gene: 9. The CDR3 contains 18 residues. The germline V gene has CDR1 SGHDT and CDR2 YYEEEE.

The chain links TRBV30 to TRBJ2-5, with no clear D. CDR1 is GTSNPN and CDR2 is SVGIG in the germline V gene (reference sequence). The germline V and J ends were trimmed by 0 bases and 9 bases, with 17 bases remaining between them. The CDR3 contains 14 residues. The CDR3 nucleotides read TGTGCCTGGAGTGTAATGGCCCCTGGCCAATCCCAGTACTTC. Its translation is CAWSVMAPGQSQYF. Full variable domain (rest looked up from reference TRBV30 and TRBJ2-5): SQTIHQWPATLVQPVGSPLSLECTVEGTSNPNLYWYRQAAGRGLQLLFYSVGIGQISSEVPQNLSASRPQDRQFILSSKKLLLSDSGFYLCAWSVMAPGQSQYFGPGTRLLVL.

V and J are TRBV5-1 and TRBJ2-1; TRBD1 matches at 10 bases. The V gene's germline CDR1 is SGHRS and CDR2 YFSETQ. The V gene end was trimmed by 4 bases and the J gene end by 2 bases; junction bases not matched to a gene: 3. The CDR3 runs 15 residues. In DNA, the CDR3 is TGCGCCAGCAGCCGGGGACAGGGGACCTACAATGAGCAGTTCTTC. Protein product: CASSRGQGTYNEQFF.

The CDR3 region is CASSGGRVHEKLFF. The CDR3 DNA sequence: TGTGCCAGCAGTGGTGGGAGGGTTCATGAAAAACTGTTTTTT. The chain joins TRBV25-1 to TRBJ1-4, with unresolved D. The V and J ends lost 4 bases and 6 bases respectively, with 12 bases between them. The CDR3 contains 14 residues. Germline V gene lookup returns CDR1 MGHDK and CDR2 SYGVNS.

This chain joins TRBV9 and TRBJ1-2; weak D call: TRBD1 (6 bases). This CDR3 is 14 amino acids long. The V gene lost 0 bases and the J gene lost 6 bases, with 12 bases spanning the gap. Germline lookup yields CDR1 SGDLS and CDR2 YYNGEE. CDR3 protein: CASSVGDRNDGYTF. CDR3 coding DNA: TGTGCCAGCAGCGTAGGCGACAGGAATGATGGCTACACCTTC.

The V gene is TRBV7-8, the J gene TRBJ1-6; 8 nucleotides line up with TRBD1. With V trimmed by 0 bases and J by 3 bases, 10 bases remained unmatched. Germline CDR1 SGHVS, CDR2 FQNEAQ. This CDR3 has 19 residues. The chain's CDR3 is CASSLAPGRGRVYNSPLHF. The CDR3 DNA is TGTGCCAGCAGCTTAGCCCCCGGCAGGGGGCGCGTCTATAATTCACCCCTCCACTTT. The full variable domain, its missing parts supplied by reference TRBV7-8 and TRBJ1-6, is GAGVSQSPRYKVAKRGQDVALRCDPISGHVSLFWYQQALGQGPEFLTYFQNEAQLDKSGLPSDRFFAERPEGSVSTLKIQRTQQEDSAVYLCASSLAPGRGRVYNSPLHFGNGTRLTVT.

The rearrangement links TRBV5-1 to TRBJ2-7, with a weak D call TRBD2 (7 bases). CDR1 SGHRS and CDR2 YFSETQ come from the germline V gene. CDR3 size: 15 residues. V gave up 4 bases and J gave up 0 bases, with 14 bases separating them. The CDR3: CASSLQGGSSYEQYV. The CDR3 DNA is TGCGCCAGCAGCCTACAGGGAGGGTCCTCCTACGAGCAGTACGTC.

The V gene is TRBV28, the J gene TRBJ1-4; 10 bases fit TRBD1. V trimming: 4 bases; J trimming: 10 bases; junction bases outside the gene matches: 9. The CDR3 contains 15 residues. In germline, CDR1 is MDHEN, CDR2 SYDVKM. The CDR3 DNA follows: TGTGCCAGCAGTTCCTGGACAGGGGGTGTGGGAAAACTGTTTTTT. Translation: CASSSWTGGVGKLFF. Combining the CDR3 with reference TRBV28 and TRBJ1-4 gives the whole variable domain DVKVTQSSRYLVKRTGEKVFLECVQDMDHENMFWYRQDPGLGLRLIYFSYDVKMKEKGDIPEGYSVSREKKERFSLILESASTNQTSMYLCASSSWTGGVGKLFFGSGTQLSVL.

In this sample, this clone turned up a few times. This CDR3 is CASSQLYGDQNEQYF. CDR3 sequence (DNA): TGTGCCAGCAGCCAATTGTACGGGGACCAAAACGAGCAGTACTTC. The chain is built from TRBV4-2 and TRBJ2-7; D may correspond to TRBD1 or TRBD2 (5 bases each). CDR1 LGHNA and CDR2 YNFKEQ come from the germline V gene. Trimming stripped 2 bases from V and 5 bases from J, with 16 bases between. The CDR3 totals 15 residues.

To note about this clone: The same CDR3 arises from other DNA sequences in this sample as well. The rearrangement joins TRBV18 to TRBJ1-1, with a tentative D call TRBD1 (5 bases). The V gene's germline CDR1 is KGHSH and CDR2 LQKENI. There are 13 residues in the CDR3. V lost 3 bases and J lost 1, with 6 bases in between. The CDR3 coding sequence is TGTGCCAGCTCACCTGGACAGAACACTGAAGCTTTCTTT. Amino acid sequence: CASSPGQNTEAFF.

The V and J genes are TRBV7-2 and TRBJ1-6; perhaps TRBD1 as D (6 bases). V dropped 5 bases and J dropped 11 bases, with 19 bases sitting between them. The germline CDR1 and CDR2 sequences are SGHTA and FQGNSA. CDR3 length: 15 amino acids. CDR3 in DNA: TGTGCCAGCAGCCCCAAGGGGGGGTTTATGGCACCCCTCCACTTT. This gives the protein CASSPKGGFMAPLHF.

This sequence joins TRBV6-5 and TRBJ1-1, with TRBD1 identical over 7 bases. Germline-derived CDR1 and CDR2 are MNHEY and SVGAGI. This CDR3 has 12 residues. J lost 4 bases, V lost 10 bases, and 6 bases had no gene match. CDR3 nucleotides: TGTGCCACGAACAGGGGAGGCACTGAAGCTTTCTTT. Protein product: CATNRGGTEAFF.

The V and J genes are TRBV7-2 and TRBJ2-4; weak D call: TRBD1 (5 bases). V was pared by 4 bases and J by 1 base, with 14 bases between. The length of the CDR3 is 16 residues. Germline values: CDR1 SGHTA, CDR2 FQGNSA. CDR3 DNA sequence: TGTGCCAGCAGCTCACAGGTTTCTTCGGCCAAAAACATTCAGTACTTC. Amino acid sequence: CASSSQVSSAKNIQYF.

The chain has TRBV28 and TRBJ1-2; 9 nucleotides agree with TRBD1. Per the germline V gene, CDR1 is MDHEN and CDR2 is SYDVKM. With 5 bases clipped from V and 6 bases from J, the junction kept 7 bases outside the gene matches. There are 14 residues in the CDR3. The DNA of the CDR3 is TGTGCCAGCAGTACGGACAGGGGAGCGAATGGCTACACCTTC. Encoded protein: CASSTDRGANGYTF.

This chain joins TRBV6-2 or TRBV6-3 and TRBJ2-5; 7 bases align to TRBD1. V was pared by 0 bases and J by 4 bases, with 8 bases of the junction left unmatched. The CDR3 is 16 residues long. Germline values: CDR1 MNHEY, CDR2 SVGEGT. As DNA, the CDR3 is TGTGCCAGCAGTTACTCGCCCGTAAGGGGGCCAGAGACCCAGTACTTC. Encoded protein: CASSYSPVRGPETQYF.

This clone has a handful of counts. This chain connects TRBV2 to TRBJ2-7; 9 bases align to TRBD1. The germline V gene encodes CDR1 SNHLY and CDR2 FYNNEI. CDR3 length equals 14 residues. The V gene end was trimmed by 6 bases and the J gene end by 3 bases; junction bases not matched to a gene: 6. The CDR3 spells CASREPGQGYEQYF. For the CDR3, the DNA is TGTGCCAGCAGGGAACCGGGACAGGGCTACGAGCAGTACTTC.

The rearrangement uses TRBV6-1 and TRBJ2-3; TRBD2 matches 13 bases. V lost 0 bases to trimming and J lost 1 base; unmatched junction nucleotides: 4. CDR1 is MNHNS, CDR2 SASEGT, per germline. This CDR3 is built from 18 residues. CDR3 in amino acids: CASSEARLAGGRTDTQYF. In nucleotides, the CDR3 is TGTGCCAGCAGTGAAGCAAGACTAGCGGGGGGCCGCACAGATACGCAGTATTTT.

The chain uses TRBV5-5 and TRBJ1-1; unclear D gene. The length of the CDR3 is 15 residues. Germline loops: CDR1 SGHKS, CDR2 YYEKEE (reference sequence). V was pared by 4 bases and J by 1 base, with 14 bases between. The CDR3 sequence: CASSPPGMGNTEAFF. CDR3 in DNA: TGTGCCAGCAGCCCCCCGGGAATGGGGAACACTGAAGCTTTCTTT.

This clone was found a few times. The chain employs TRBV28 and TRBJ1-4, with 8 bases identical to TRBD1. Germline V CDR1 and CDR2: MDHEN, SYDVKM. J lost 7 bases, V lost 4 bases, and 14 bases had no gene match. The CDR3 runs 17 residues. CDR3 in DNA: TGTGCCAGCAGTTCTCGGACAGGGACTCATTCACGTGAAAAACTGTTTTTT. Its translation: CASSSRTGTHSREKLFF.

The chain links TRBV10-1 to TRBJ1-2; 8 nucleotides align to TRBD1. Germline CDR1 WNHNN, CDR2 SYGVQD (reference sequence). V was pared by 7 bases and J by 5 bases, with 12 bases of the junction left unmatched. This CDR3 is built from 15 residues. The CDR3 DNA is TGCGCCAGCATCCCGGGACAGGATGGTTTGTATGGCTACACCTTC. Its translation is CASIPGQDGLYGYTF.

This clone was found once. V usage is TRBV6-5 and J usage is TRBJ2-3, with TRBD1 identical over 9 bases. Germline V lookup: CDR1 MNHEY, CDR2 SVGAGI. The CDR3 covers 15 residues. The trim removed 6 bases at V and 10 bases at J, leaving 14 bases unmatched. DNA of the CDR3: TGTGCCAGCAGGGGCACCGGGACAGGGTCCTTCGCGCAGTATTTT. This sequence encodes CASRGTGTGSFAQYF.

The CDR3 sequence is CASSHRFGGQGIGYTF. As DNA, the CDR3 is TGTGCCAGCAGCCATCGGTTTGGGGGACAGGGGATTGGCTACACCTTC. The chain couples TRBV16 to TRBJ1-2, with 10 bases fitting TRBD1. The CDR3 is 16 amino acids. The germline CDR1 and CDR2 sequences are KGHSY and FQNENV. V trimming: 3 bases; J trimming: 7 bases; junction bases outside the gene matches: 11. The full variable domain, in which reference TRBV16 and TRBJ1-2 provide the parts outside the CDR3, is GEEVAQTPKHLVRGEGQKAKLYCAPIKGHSYVFWYQQVLKNEFKFLISFQNENVFDETGMPKERFSAKCLPNSPCSLEIQATKLEDSAVYFCASSHRFGGQGIGYTFGSGTRLTVV.